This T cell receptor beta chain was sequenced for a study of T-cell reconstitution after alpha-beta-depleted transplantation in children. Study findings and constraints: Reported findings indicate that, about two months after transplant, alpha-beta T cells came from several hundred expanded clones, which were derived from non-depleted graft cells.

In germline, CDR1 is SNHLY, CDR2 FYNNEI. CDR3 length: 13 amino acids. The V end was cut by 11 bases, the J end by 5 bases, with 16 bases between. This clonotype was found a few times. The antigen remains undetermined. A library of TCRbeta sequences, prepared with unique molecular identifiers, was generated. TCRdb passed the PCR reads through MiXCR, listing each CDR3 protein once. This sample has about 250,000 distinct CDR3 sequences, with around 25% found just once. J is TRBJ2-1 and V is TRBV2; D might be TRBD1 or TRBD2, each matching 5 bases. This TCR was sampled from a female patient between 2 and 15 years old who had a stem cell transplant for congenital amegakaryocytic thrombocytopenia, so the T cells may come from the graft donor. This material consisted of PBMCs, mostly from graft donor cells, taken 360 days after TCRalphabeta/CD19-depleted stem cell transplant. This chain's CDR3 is CAVTGTENNEQFF. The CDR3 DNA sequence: TGTGCCGTGACTGGGACGGAGAACAATGAGCAGTTCTTC.